Shown below are 27 T cell receptor beta chains from a single sample sequenced in a study of cytomegalovirus exposure and HLA in healthy donors. The primer mix had 60 Vbeta and 13 Jbeta primers. The protocol was immunoSEQ multiplex PCR, while the TCRdb copy is restricted to in-frame clones and leaves out a portion. The sample holds approximately 120,000 clones, about four fifths seen once. The material sequenced was PBMCs. All receptors come from a woman aged 55-70 years in good health and CMV-seropositive.

The V and J genes are TRBV10-2 and TRBJ1-5, with TRBD1 identical over 7 bases. The CDR3 totals 14 residues. In germline, CDR1 is WSHSY, CDR2 SAAADI. With V trimmed by 7 bases and J by 0 bases, 3 bases remained unmatched. The CDR3 DNA reads TGCGCCAGCAAGGGACAGAATAGCAATCAGCCCCAGCATTTT. Residues: CASKGQNSNQPQHF.

V usage is TRBV6-5 and J usage is TRBJ2-1, with D perhaps matching TRBD2 (5 bases). Trimming removed 0 bases from V and 5 bases from J, with 14 bases in between. The germline gives CDR1 MNHEY, CDR2 SVGAGI. The CDR3 is made up of 16 amino acids. The CDR3 nucleotides read TGTGCCAGCAGTTACTCGGTGGGGAGAGGTAACAATGAGCAGTTCTTC. This translates into CASSYSVGRGNNEQFF.

This sequence joins TRBV2 and TRBJ2-7; 12 nucleotides line up with TRBD2. Germline V gives CDR1 SNHLY, CDR2 FYNNEI. The CDR3 totals 15 residues. Trimming cost V 5 bases and J 3 bases; bases outside gene matches: 5. The CDR3 loop reads CASSPPGLAGYEQYF. The CDR3 nucleotides read TGTGCCAGCAGTCCTCCGGGACTAGCGGGCTACGAGCAGTACTTC.

The chain couples TRBV6-6 to TRBJ2-7; the D gene is possibly TRBD2 (6 bases). CDR3 size: 16 residues. The germline gives CDR1 MNHNY, CDR2 SVGAGI (reference sequence). The V gene lost 2 bases and the J gene lost 7 bases, with 21 bases spanning the gap. The chain's CDR3 is CASSYHDRGAGKEQYF. Written as DNA, the CDR3 is TGTGCCAGCAGTTACCATGACCGGGGAGCGGGTAAAGAGCAGTACTTC.

The chain has TRBV7-9 and TRBJ1-2, with unresolved D. Germline loops: CDR1 SEHNR, CDR2 FQNEAQ (reference sequence). Trimming took off 4 bases at V and 8 bases at J, with 8 bases between the two ends. This CDR3 contains 11 residues. The CDR3: CASSSEGGYTF. As DNA, the CDR3 is TGTGCCAGCAGCTCGGAGGGAGGCTACACCTTC.

The chain has TRBV11-2 and TRBJ2-1; 11 bases are shared with TRBD2. This CDR3 is built from 15 residues. Trimming cost V 5 bases and J 4 bases; bases outside gene matches: 4. Per the germline V gene, CDR1 is SGHAT and CDR2 is FQNNGV. The CDR3 DNA is TGTGCCAGCAGCCCCCTAGCGGGGGGTTACAATGAGCAGTTCTTC. Amino acid sequence: CASSPLAGGYNEQFF. Combining the CDR3 with reference TRBV11-2 and TRBJ2-1 gives the whole variable domain EAGVAQSPRYKIIEKRQSVAFWCNPISGHATLYWYQQILGQGPKLLIQFQNNGVVDDSQLPKDRFSAERLKGVDSTLKIQPAKLEDSAVYLCASSPLAGGYNEQFFGPGTRLTVL.

This clone showed up just a few times. The V and J genes are TRBV5-6 and TRBJ1-5; 8 bases are a match to TRBD1. The J segment lost 6 bases and the V segment lost 0 bases, leaving 5 bases of the junction unmatched. Germline-derived CDR1 and CDR2 are SGHDT and YYEEEE. CDR3 length equals 15 residues. In nucleotides, the CDR3 is TGTGCCAGCAGCTTGGGGACAGGGTATCGTCAGCCCCAGCATTTT. Translation: CASSLGTGYRQPQHF.

This clone occurred a few times. The chain employs TRBV30 and TRBJ2-1, with TRBD2 matching 7 bases. The germline CDR1 and CDR2 sequences are GTSNPN and SVGIG (reference sequence). V dropped 0 bases and J dropped 8; count of bases not matched to a gene: 7. This CDR3 has 14 residues. CDR3 nucleotides: TGTGCCTGGAGTGTCTCCGGGGAGGGCGATGAGCAGTTCTTC. It specifies CAWSVSGEGDEQFF.

The chain couples TRBV20-1 to TRBJ2-5; 7 bases agree with TRBD2. The DNA end is a closer match to TRBJ2-7, so the J assignment may be wrong. The CDR3 is made up of 11 amino acids. Germline CDR1 reads DFQATT; CDR2 reads SNEGSKA (reference sequence). The DNA of the CDR3 is TGCAGTTGCGAGCGGGGTCGCGAGCAGTACTTC. It yields the protein CSCERGREQYF.

The chain has TRBV6-1 and TRBJ2-6; 8 nucleotides agree with TRBD2. There are 15 residues in the CDR3. After removal of 7 bases from V and 0 bases from J, the junction contained 2 bases not matched to a gene. Germline CDR1 reads MNHNS; CDR2 reads SASEGT. The CDR3 sequence is CASTLAGSGANVLTF. The CDR3 coding sequence is TGTGCCAGCACCCTAGCGGGCTCTGGGGCCAACGTCCTGACTTTC.

This chain uses TRBV6-4 with TRBJ2-1; 9 bases match TRBD1. Germline-derived CDR1 and CDR2 are MRHNA and SNTAGT. Trimming cost V 6 bases and J 7 bases; bases outside gene matches: 10. The CDR3 length is 15 residues. This chain's CDR3 is CASRPGTGSKNEQFF. The CDR3 DNA sequence: TGTGCCAGCAGACCCGGGACAGGGTCGAAGAATGAGCAGTTCTTC.

CDR3 bases: TGTGCCAGCACCACCTCGAGGGAGGCCCTCTACAATGAGCAGTTCTTC. Encoded protein: CASTTSREALYNEQFF. The chain joins TRBV6-4 to TRBJ2-1; D possibly corresponds to TRBD2 (6 bases). Germline CDR1 and CDR2: MRHNA and SNTAGT. This CDR3 is 16 amino acids long. Trimming stripped 7 bases from V and 3 bases from J, with 19 bases between.

V gene TRBV27 combines with J gene TRBJ2-5, with 7 bases that match TRBD1. J lost 7 bases, V lost 3 bases, and 11 bases had no gene match. This CDR3 region has 15 residues. Germline loops: CDR1 MNHEY, CDR2 SMNVEV (reference sequence). This chain's CDR3 is CASSFQGVNPGTQYF. The CDR3 DNA reads TGTGCCAGCAGTTTTCAGGGGGTAAACCCGGGGACCCAGTACTTC.

This clone has a handful of counts. This rearrangement joins TRBV4-1 to TRBJ1-2; 7 nucleotides agree with TRBD1. This CDR3 is 15 amino acids long. Germline trimming cut 2 bases from V and 6 bases from J; bases unmatched to any gene: 9. CDR1 and CDR2 (germline): MGHRA, YSYEKL. The CDR3 spells CASSQRQGPSHGYTF. The CDR3 nucleotides read TGCGCCAGCAGCCAAAGACAGGGCCCCTCTCATGGCTACACCTTC.

The chain uses TRBV10-1 and TRBJ2-7; the D gene is possibly TRBD2 (6 bases). The CDR3 is 22 amino acids. V lost 2 bases and J 2 bases, leaving 34 bases between the germline ends. From germline, CDR1 is WNHNN and CDR2 SYGVQD (reference sequence). CDR3 loop: CASSETSRARWGTKRVPYEQYF. The CDR3 DNA is TGCGCCAGCAGTGAGACCTCCCGGGCCCGGTGGGGTACTAAGCGGGTCCCCTACGAGCAGTACTTC.

The chain has TRBV29-1 and TRBJ2-5; TRBD2 agrees at 11 bases. The CDR3 is made up of 14 amino acids. V lost 6 bases and J lost 5; bases outside the gene matches: 8. Germline CDR1 is SQVTM and CDR2 is ANQGSEA. This CDR3 reads CSVRLAGTPETQYF. CDR3 sequence (DNA): TGCAGCGTACGACTAGCGGGGACCCCCGAGACCCAGTACTTC. Combining the CDR3 with reference TRBV29-1 and TRBJ2-5 gives the whole variable domain SAVISQKPSRDICQRGTSLTIQCQVDSQVTMMFWYRQQPGQSLTLIATANQGSEATYESGFVIDKFPISRPNLTFSTLTVSNMSPEDSSIYLCSVRLAGTPETQYFGPGTRLLVL.

This clone has just a few counts. The CDR3 spells CASSQPMVRKLAKNIQYF. Written as DNA, the CDR3 is TGCGCCAGCAGCCAACCTATGGTGCGGAAACTAGCCAAAAACATTCAGTACTTC. The rearrangement links TRBV4-1 to TRBJ2-4; no clear D. This CDR3 comprises 18 residues. V lost 2 bases, J lost 0 bases, and 17 bases lay in between. Germline V gives CDR1 MGHRA, CDR2 YSYEKL.

The rearrangement uses TRBV7-9 and TRBJ2-7, with 7 bases aligning to TRBD2. CDR3 size: 12 residues. V was clipped by 8 bases and J by 0 bases; unmatched bases: 1. The germline CDR1 and CDR2 sequences are SEHNR and FQNEAQ (reference sequence). The chain's CDR3 is CASGRGSYEQYF. CDR3 DNA sequence: TGTGCCAGCGGGAGGGGCTCCTACGAGCAGTACTTC.

This chain uses TRBV19 with TRBJ1-1; TRBD1 agrees at 10 bases. V shed 6 bases and J 4 bases; nucleotides not matched to a gene: 5. Germline CDR1 LNHDA, CDR2 SQIVND (reference sequence). The CDR3 totals 14 residues. The DNA for the CDR3 is TGTGCCAGTAGATTTCGGACAGGGGGCACTGAAGCTTTCTTT. Its protein product is CASRFRTGGTEAFF.

J is TRBJ1-1 and V is TRBV4-2, with 11 positions matching TRBD1. V dropped 10 bases and J dropped 14; count of bases not matched to a gene: 21. The CDR3 length is 15 residues. Germline V lookup: CDR1 LGHNA, CDR2 YNFKEQ. DNA for the CDR3: TGTGCCACCAGTAGATCGGGGGGCCCGGGACAGGGGGTGTTCTTT. The encoded protein is CATSRSGGPGQGVFF.

This chain connects TRBV18 to TRBJ1-6; 7 bases agree with TRBD1. The CDR3 extends over 16 amino acids. With 6 bases clipped from V and 6 bases from J, the junction kept 11 bases outside the gene matches. Germline CDR1 and CDR2: KGHSH and LQKENI. CDR3 region: CASSATGTYGNSPLHF. DNA for the CDR3: TGTGCCAGCTCTGCGACAGGGACATACGGTAATTCACCCCTCCACTTT.

This clone has just one count. This chain links TRBV9 with TRBJ2-2, with 7 positions matching TRBD1. This CDR3 spans 17 amino acids. Germline CDR1 is SGDLS and CDR2 is YYNGEE. V lost 2 bases, J lost 2 bases, and 9 bases stayed unmatched. The CDR3, as DNA: TGTGCCAGCAGCGTTGACCCCGGGACAGAAAACACCGGGGAGCTGTTTTTT. It is translated as CASSVDPGTENTGELFF.

V usage is TRBV4-2 and J usage is TRBJ2-1, with 8 bases matching TRBD2. The germline gives CDR1 LGHNA, CDR2 YNFKEQ. The trim removed 0 bases at V and 6 bases at J, leaving 13 bases unmatched. The CDR3 covers 18 residues. Here the CDR3 DNA reads TGTGCCAGCAGCCAAGAGGTACAAACGGGGGGGCCAACCAATGAGCAGTTCTTC. Amino acid sequence: CASSQEVQTGGPTNEQFF.

The chain employs TRBV27 and TRBJ2-7; TRBD2 agrees at 10 bases. The CDR3 contains 15 residues. Germline CDR1 MNHEY, CDR2 SMNVEV (reference sequence). V was pared by 6 bases and J by 3 bases, with 8 bases of the junction left unmatched. The CDR3 DNA sequence: TGTGCCAGCAGCCGAACGGGACTAGCGAACTACGAGCAGTACTTC. Amino acids: CASSRTGLANYEQYF.

J is TRBJ2-5 and V is TRBV27; 8 nucleotides line up with TRBD2. CDR1 is MNHEY, CDR2 SMNVEV, per germline (reference sequence). The length of the CDR3 is 14 residues. Trimming removed 8 bases from V and 2 bases from J; junction bases left unmatched: 7. DNA for the CDR3: TGTGCCAGCCGAATAGCGGGACGGCAAGAGACCCAGTACTTC. Translating it yields CASRIAGRQETQYF.

A note on this clone: This sample also contains other DNA sequences that code for the same CDR3. Here the CDR3 reads CASSSGTDTQYF. CDR3 in DNA: TGCGCCAGCAGCTCAGGGACAGATACGCAGTATTTT. The chain employs TRBV5-1 and TRBJ2-3; perhaps TRBD1 as D (5 bases). There are 12 residues in the CDR3. V was cut by 3 bases and J by 3 bases, with 5 bases left in between. Germline CDR1 is SGHRS and CDR2 is YFSETQ.

V and J are TRBV10-1 and TRBJ1-1; D ambiguous. CDR1 and CDR2 from the germline V gene are WNHNN and SYGVQD (reference sequence). The CDR3 contains 13 residues. V dropped 6 bases and J dropped 2 bases, with 10 bases sitting between them. CDR3 sequence: CASREGVNTEAFF. The CDR3 DNA follows: TGCGCCAGCAGGGAGGGAGTAAACACTGAAGCTTTCTTT.